The sequence of this TCR beta chain was determined in a study of T cell responses to AZD1222 COVID-19 vaccine. General study results and limits: Nearly half of unique spike-specific TCRs reportedly avoided B.1.351 and B.1.1.7 mutated regions. Repertoires were sampled only after the peak T cell response. Seropositive at baseline were only five or six AZD1222 recipients. White British donors predominated, females outnumbered males, and clonal diversity was possibly underestimated.

The CDR3 covers 12 residues. V was clipped by 1 base and J by 9 bases; unmatched bases: 1. Germline CDR1 SGHTS, CDR2 YDEGEE. The protocol was immunoSEQ multiplex PCR, while the TCRdb copy is restricted to in-frame clones and leaves out a portion. Seen here are around 180,000 clones, about 92% observed once, and the top ten hold under 11%. Worth noting for this clone: Its antigen is currently unknown.

The chain recombines TRBV5-8 with TRBJ2-1; 7 bases align to TRBD2. Sequenced here: peripheral blood, sampled on day 0 of AZD1222 vaccination. This TCR was sampled from an adult in good health. The chain's CDR3 is CASSLPGGEQFF. In DNA form, the CDR3 reads TGTGCCAGCAGCTTGCCGGGAGGTGAGCAGTTCTTC.